This TCR beta chain was found in a study of T cell responses to AZD1222 COVID-19 vaccine (dated by TCRdb to about 2021). Background for the entire study: TCR sequencing was performed for 233 trial participants, of whom about 200 were given two doses of AZD1222 and about 25 were given two doses of MenACWY control vaccine. Trial participants were enrolled by age into subgroups of 18-55, 56-69 and 70-plus years, and 148, 28 and 57 TCR-sequenced participants, respectively, were included in these subgroups. What the authors observed across the whole study: In the small 56-69-year group, the increase in depth fell short of significance, most likely because of low power. Most participants were white British and females outnumbered males, and the authors suggested that clonal diversity may have been underestimated. Vaccine-associated CD4 TCRs spanned the whole spike protein, with dominant responses in regions 160-218 and 743-854. Only five to seven AZD1222 recipients were SARS-CoV-2 seropositive at baseline, limiting conclusions about previously exposed vaccinees. Because no samples from the day 14 peak response were available, repertoires could be characterized only after the peak T cell response. Spike-specific TCR breadth and depth rose significantly after two AZD1222 doses compared with day 0 and with MenACWY recipients. Epitopes outside the regions mutated in the B.1.351 and B.1.1.7 variants were reportedly recognized by nearly half of the unique spike-specific TCRs.

CDR3 length: 16 amino acids, cysteine to phenylalanine. Of the read, only the CDR3 DNA is kept; its 48 bases are in frame from base 1. The junction shows trimming of 0 bases on V and 3 bases on J, plus 12 bases between the germline ends. The germline V gene yields MGHRA for CDR1 and YSYEKL for CDR2. The CDR3 regions of human TCRbeta chains were analyzed by immunosequencing. As for the authors' bioinformatics: Repertoire TCRs were matched against a reference library of SARS-CoV-2-specific TCRs generated with the MIRA antigen-specificity platform. Breadth was defined as the fraction of unique TCRs that were SARS-CoV-2-associated. Depth was defined as the fraction of total T cells that were SARS-CoV-2-associated. Using the MIRA data, every spike-specific TCR was mapped to the spike region that the TCR reacted to and assigned to either a CD4 or a CD8 class. Log10-transformed breadth and depth values were compared by one-way ANOVA with Sidak's multiple comparisons tests. TCRdb provides this immuneACCESS table in a form limited to in-frame rearrangements. Some clones are lacking; in checked studies, under half of them reflect an unresolved V gene, and why the rest are absent is not known. Clone size and V and J calls were adopted from that table, with D and trimming inferred from the DNA. This sample lists 150,000 to 200,000 clones; under 95% were detected once. The ten biggest clones cover roughly 1% of the sample.

The time point label corresponds to: about 28 days (+/-7) after the second vaccine dose. AZD1222 recipients with second doses at about 4 weeks or about 12 weeks were pooled, because spike-specific TCR depth and breadth did not differ between schedules. Samples from vaccinated people were obtained from the UK trials COV001 and COV002, which included a single-blind randomized controlled phase 2/3 trial of AZD1222 (ChAdOx1 nCoV-19) in healthy adults. For TCRbeta chain sequencing, PBMC samples from trial participants were taken at day 0 and at day 28 after the second dose. Points on this clone: It lacks a known antigen. Per-base qualities were not stored, and no clone one base away is much larger.

The chain joins TRBV4-1 to TRBJ2-1; TRBD1 is a possible D gene, resting on 6 matching bases. This material consisted of peripheral blood, taken 28 days after the second AZD1222 dose. The source of this sequence is an adult who received the AZD1222 COVID-19 vaccine. The DNA sequence is TGCGCCAGCAGCCAAGATACCAGGGGTTTCTACAATGAGCAGTTCTTC. Translated, this gives CASSQDTRGFYNEQFF.